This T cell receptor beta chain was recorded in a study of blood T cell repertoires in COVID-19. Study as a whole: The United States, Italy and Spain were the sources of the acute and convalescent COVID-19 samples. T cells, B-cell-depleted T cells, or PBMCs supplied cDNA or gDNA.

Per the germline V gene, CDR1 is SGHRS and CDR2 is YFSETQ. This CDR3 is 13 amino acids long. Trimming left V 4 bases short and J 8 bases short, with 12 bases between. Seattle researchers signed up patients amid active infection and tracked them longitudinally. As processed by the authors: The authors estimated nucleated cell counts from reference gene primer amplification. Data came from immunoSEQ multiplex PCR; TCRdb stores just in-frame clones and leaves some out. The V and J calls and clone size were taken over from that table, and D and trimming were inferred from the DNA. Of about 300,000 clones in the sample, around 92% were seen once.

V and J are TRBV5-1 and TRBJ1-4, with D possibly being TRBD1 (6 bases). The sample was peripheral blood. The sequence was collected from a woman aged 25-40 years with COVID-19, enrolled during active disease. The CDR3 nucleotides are TGCGCCAGCAGCCGTACTAGGGGGGAAAAACTGTTTTTT. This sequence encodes CASSRTRGEKLFF.